This T cell receptor (beta chain) was found in a study of OX40 agonist ivuxolimab in advanced cancers. Looking at the study overall: Dose-escalation patients' cancers were hepatocellular carcinoma, melanoma, renal cell or head and neck cancer. Findings of the study overall: Individuals who were partial responders at 0.1-3.0 mg/kg had clonal expansion that ranked among the lowest. CD8+ T cells were the subset that, on average, had more expanded clones than CD4+.

Germline loops: CDR1 MDHEN, CDR2 SYDVKM. The CDR3 length is 13 residues. Trimming removed 2 bases from V and 3 bases from J, with 7 bases in between. Only one count was recorded for this clone. Its antigen is not identified. The table came from immunoSEQ multiplex PCR; TCRdb's copy has only in-frame clones and leaves some out. The table has roughly 120,000 clones, about nine tenths seen once. The sequence was obtained from an adult with an advanced solid tumor such as melanoma, head and neck, liver or kidney cancer. The chain couples TRBV28 to TRBJ1-1; D possibly corresponds to TRBD1 (5 bases). The specimen was CD4+ or CD8+ T cells sorted from blood, collected in a trial of the OX40 agonist ivuxolimab. Written as DNA, the CDR3 is TGTGCCAGCAGTTTACGAGGGGACACTGAAGCTTTCTTT. Translating it yields CASSLRGDTEAFF.